One sample yielded the 19 T cell receptor beta chains listed below, sequenced in a study of blood T cell repertoires in COVID-19 (dated by TCRdb to the early 2020s). The method behind the library was the immunoSEQ multiplex PCR assay. Held by TCRdb, this immuneACCESS table contains in-frame sequences only and omits some clones. Under half of the omission traces to an unresolved V gene where checked; the cause of the rest is unknown. This sample is represented by about 170,000 clones; around four fifths of them were singletons. The top ten clones comprise roughly 8.1% of the sample. Sequences were obtained from peripheral blood. These TCRs come from a woman older than 75 with COVID-19, enrolled during active disease.

The chain joins TRBV5-1 to TRBJ1-1; no definite D call. There are 12 residues in the CDR3. The ends were cut back, 2 bases at V and 4 bases at J, with 6 bases in the middle. The germline gives CDR1 SGHRS, CDR2 YFSETQ. The CDR3 region is CASSLRSTEAFF. DNA for the CDR3: TGCGCCAGCAGCTTAAGGAGCACTGAAGCTTTCTTT.

The genes are TRBV5-1 and TRBJ2-7, with TRBD1 identical over 8 bases. V lost 1 base and J lost 7; bases outside the gene matches: 16. This CDR3 has 17 residues. The germline V gene encodes CDR1 SGHRS and CDR2 YFSETQ. The CDR3 is CASSLQRGAGGGEEQYF. Written as DNA, the CDR3 is TGCGCCAGCAGCTTGCAACGAGGGGCAGGGGGCGGGGAAGAGCAGTACTTC.

Concerning this clone itself: The conserved phenylalanine or tryptophan normally closing the CDR3 is absent here, so this likely arose from a read error. Because the CDR3's place on the DNA is in doubt, the DNA is left out and the CDR3 is given as listed by TCRdb. The chain couples TRBV18 to TRBJ1-1; the table's TRBD1 call for D was not verified on the DNA. Inclusive of both ends, the CDR3 amounts to 14 amino acids. Germline V lookup: CDR1 KGHSH, CDR2 LQKENI. This chain's CDR3 is CASSPNTGEKGYVD.

The rearrangement joins TRBV28 to TRBJ1-3; D call uncertain. The CDR3 runs 13 residues. Germline V gene data show CDR1 as MDHEN and CDR2 as SYDVKM. Trimming pared 2 bases from V and 8 bases from J, leaving 10 bases between. CDR3 bases: TGTGCCAGCAGTTTAGGCGGCCGGGACACCATATATTTT. It is translated as CASSLGGRDTIYF.

This clone was seen just once. The rearrangement uses TRBV5-6 and TRBJ2-7, with D possibly being TRBD2 (8 bases). V was clipped by 4 bases and J by 4 bases, with 18 bases between them. Looked up from germline, CDR1 is SGHDT and CDR2 is YYEEEE. The length of the CDR3 is 15 residues. CDR3 amino acids: CASSRGGPQGYEQYF. CDR3 nucleotide sequence: TGTGCCAGCAGCCGGGGGGGACCACAGGGGTACGAGCAGTACTTC.

Ten or more counts support this clone. The chain employs TRBV7-8 and TRBJ1-1; D is unresolved. With 2 bases removed from V and 1 base from J, the gap between germline ends came to 5 bases. Germline V gene data show CDR1 as SGHVS and CDR2 as FQNEAQ. The CDR3 is 13 residues long. The CDR3 loop reads CASSLRGNTEAFF. In DNA, the CDR3 is TGTGCCAGCAGCTTACGGGGGAACACTGAAGCTTTCTTT.

The V call is TRBV7-2, the J call TRBJ2-1; TRBD1 aligns across 8 bases. This CDR3 has 17 amino acids. CDR1 SGHTA and CDR2 FQGNSA come from the germline V gene. J lost 6 bases, V lost 2 bases, and 12 bases had no gene match. CDR3 nucleotides: TGTGCCAGCAGCTTATCCTTTCCCGGGACAGGAAGCAATGAGCAGTTCTTC. It yields the protein CASSLSFPGTGSNEQFF.

V and J are TRBV13 and TRBJ2-3, with 9 nucleotides matching TRBD2. Germline CDR1 PRHDT, CDR2 FYEKMQ (reference sequence). CDR3 length equals 16 residues. V dropped 0 bases and J dropped 1; count of bases not matched to a gene: 2. CDR3 sequence reads: CASSLGRTSGTDTQYF. The CDR3 DNA reads TGTGCCAGCAGCTTAGGCCGGACTAGCGGCACAGATACGCAGTATTTT.

Worth noting for this clone: The same CDR3 can be traced to other DNA sequences in this sample. CDR3 protein: CASSSTGFYGYTF. CDR3 sequence (DNA): TGTGCCAGCAGTTCGACAGGGTTCTATGGCTACACCTTC. The rearrangement links TRBV6-5 to TRBJ1-2; 7 nucleotides line up with TRBD1. Germline lookup yields CDR1 MNHEY and CDR2 SVGAGI. CDR3 length: 13 residues. V lost 4 bases, J lost 4 bases, and 3 bases stayed unmatched.

This clone was recorded only once. This chain connects TRBV18 to TRBJ1-1, with no clear D. This CDR3 contains 13 residues. V was pared by 2 bases and J by 9 bases, with 13 bases between. Germline V gene lookup returns CDR1 KGHSH and CDR2 LQKENI. CDR3 in DNA: TGTGCCAGCTCACCAGAGATGGGCAGGAAAGCTTTCTTT. Translating gives CASSPEMGRKAFF.

The rearrangement joins TRBV5-1 to TRBJ2-4, with D maybe TRBD1 (6 bases). Trimming pared 3 bases from V and 8 bases from J, leaving 18 bases between. This CDR3 is 15 amino acids long. The germline CDR1 and CDR2 sequences are SGHRS and YFSETQ. The CDR3: CASSSRTQGQDIQYF. CDR3 bases: TGCGCCAGCAGCTCCCGAACCCAGGGGCAGGACATTCAGTACTTC.

The gene calls are TRBV5-1 and TRBJ1-2; 7 bases map to TRBD1. Looked up from germline, CDR1 is SGHRS and CDR2 is YFSETQ. This CDR3 has 15 amino acids. V lost 5 bases and J lost 2; bases outside the gene matches: 9. DNA of the CDR3: TGCGCCAGCAGAAGCCCCGGAGGGGGCAACTATGGCTACACCTTC. Translation: CASRSPGGGNYGYTF.

The chain is built from TRBV6-5 and TRBJ1-5; the D gene is possibly TRBD1 (6 bases). The CDR3 loop spans 15 amino acids. V lost 5 bases and J lost 0, with 11 bases in between. Looked up from germline, CDR1 is MNHEY and CDR2 is SVGAGI. CDR3 loop: CASSTTGPSNQPQHF. CDR3 bases: TGTGCCAGCAGTACGACAGGACCTAGCAATCAGCCCCAGCATTTT.

Here the CDR3 reads CASSVDQGISGNTIYF. The CDR3 DNA sequence: TGTGCCAGCAGCGTAGATCAGGGGATCTCTGGAAACACCATATATTTT. V is TRBV2 and J is TRBJ1-3, with D perhaps TRBD1 (6 bases). Germline V CDR1 and CDR2: SNHLY, FYNNEI. The CDR3 is 16 amino acids. V was shortened by 6 bases and J by 0 bases, with 15 bases between the two germline ends.

The J gene is TRBJ1-3, the V gene TRBV12-2; TRBD1 is the table's D call and was not checked against the DNA. TRBV12-2 is described as a pseudogene. CDR3 length equals 21 residues. For the CDR3, the DNA is TGTGCAAGTCGCTTAGCCGGAATAAATCTGACAGGCGAGATCTCTGGAAACACCATATATTTT. The encoded protein is CASRLAGINLTGEISGNTIYF.

This chain joins TRBV7-2 and TRBJ2-1, with D maybe TRBD2 (5 bases). Trimming removed 5 bases at V and 6 bases at J, with 20 bases between. The germline V gene has CDR1 SGHTA and CDR2 FQGNSA. The CDR3 has 16 residues. CDR3 bases: TGTGCCAGCAGCGGTACTAGAAGTGTTGCCCTCAATGAGCAGTTCTTC. It encodes CASSGTRSVALNEQFF.

The chain carries TRBV18 and TRBJ2-2, with 9 bases aligning to TRBD1. The CDR3 covers 16 residues. The trim removed 3 bases at V and 5 bases at J, leaving 7 bases unmatched. Germline CDR1 KGHSH, CDR2 LQKENI. CDR3: CASSPKGQGGTGELFF. The DNA of the CDR3 is TGTGCCAGCTCACCGAAGGGACAGGGAGGAACCGGGGAGCTGTTTTTT.

This clone was counted a few times. The rearrangement uses TRBV6-5 and TRBJ2-7; TRBD1 might be the D (6 bases). Per the germline V gene, CDR1 is MNHEY and CDR2 is SVGAGI. This CDR3 comprises 15 residues. V was pared by 6 bases and J by 1 base, with 16 bases between. The DNA for the CDR3 is TGTGCCAGCAGCCCATCGACAGGACTTTCCTACGAGCAGTACTTC. It translates to CASSPSTGLSYEQYF.

For this clone: Other DNA sequences within the sample encode an identical CDR3. V and J are TRBV24-1 and TRBJ2-2, with TRBD1 matching over 7 bases. CDR1 and CDR2 from the germline V gene are KGHDR and SFDVKD. The CDR3 totals 16 residues. Losses at the gene ends were 4 bases for V and 1 base for J; bases not matched to a gene: 5. This chain's CDR3 is CATSDTRQGNTGELFF. Written as DNA, the CDR3 is TGTGCCACCAGTGACACCCGACAGGGGAACACCGGGGAGCTGTTTTTT.